This T cell receptor (beta chain) was captured by sequencing in a study of T cells in Graves' hyperthyroidism and ophthalmopathy. Many counts were recorded for this clonotype. Source material for PBMCs was more than 7.5 ml fresh peripheral blood. It was RNA transcripts that yielded the amplified TCR beta CDR3 regions. The TCR CDR3 first-round RT-PCR relied on the HTBI primer set. TCRdb reprocessed the multiplex PCR reads via MiXCR and lists one record per CDR3 protein. Of some 510,000 distinct CDR3 sequences in the sample, 20% are singletons; the top ten hold more than 25%. V trimming: 2 bases; J trimming: 7 bases; junction bases outside the gene matches: 7. Germline V gives CDR1 GTSNPN, CDR2 SVGIG (reference sequence). The CDR3 consists of 14 residues.

The specimen sequenced was blood. The J gene is TRBJ2-2, the V gene TRBV30; 7 nucleotides line up with TRBD1. The sequence was collected from a man younger than 35 with Graves' hyperthyroidism. The CDR3 coding sequence is TGTGCCTGGAGTTACAGGGGAGTAATCGGGGAGCTGTTTTTT. Translated, it gives CAWSYRGVIGELFF.